One and the same sample provided the 5 T cell receptor beta chains below, sequenced in a study of shared clonotypes between healthy human individuals. Sequenced by immunoSEQ multiplex PCR; TCRdb stores in-frame clones only, minus some. Of around 500,000 clones in the sample, about 80% were seen once. Sequencing input: PBMCs. These receptors were taken from a woman in her thirties or forties in good health. Some clones in this sample may be carry-over from other donors' samples.

In its sample, this clone was seen once. The genes are TRBV5-4 and TRBJ2-3, with 7 bases matching TRBD2. CDR1 is SGHNT and CDR2 is YYREEE in the germline V gene (reference sequence). The CDR3 is made up of 14 amino acids. Unmatched junction bases numbered 12, after V lost 9 bases and J lost 5 bases. The CDR3 loop reads CATMAAGAVDTQYF. CDR3 nucleotide sequence: TGTGCCACCATGGCGGCGGGAGCGGTAGATACGCAGTATTTT.

Comment on this clone: This likely stems from a read error, as it lies one base from a far larger clone. The J gene is TRBJ2-2, the V gene TRBV7-7; tentatively, D is TRBD2 (5 bases). The CDR3 contains 17 residues. CDR1 and CDR2 from the germline V gene are SSHAT and FNYEAQ (reference sequence). The CDR3 region has the DNA TGTGCTAGCAGCTTAGGTGTTAGAGACTGGAACACCGGGGAGCTGCTTTTT. It specifies CASSLGVRDWNTGELLF.

This clone has just one count. The chain carries TRBV2 and TRBJ1-5; TRBD1 agrees at 7 bases. CDR3 length: 14 residues. Unmatched junction bases numbered 5, after V lost 4 bases and J lost 5 bases. Germline V gives CDR1 SNHLY, CDR2 FYNNEI. CDR3: CASSGSRGDQPQHF. DNA for the CDR3: TGTGCCAGCAGTGGGTCCAGGGGGGATCAGCCCCAGCATTTT.

This CDR3 reads CASSYSAETGELFF. CDR3 DNA: TGTGCCAGCAGTTACTCCGCAGAGACCGGGGAGCTGTTTTTT. The chain couples TRBV6-5 to TRBJ2-2; no firm D call. The length of the CDR3 is 14 residues. The germline V gene has CDR1 MNHEY and CDR2 SVGAGI. The ends were cut back, 0 bases at V and 5 bases at J, with 7 bases in the middle.

This clone has a single count. This sequence joins TRBV29-1 and TRBJ2-1; 10 positions agree with TRBD1. Germline V gene sequence: CDR1 SQVTM, CDR2 ANQGSEA. The CDR3 contains 13 residues. J gave up 7 bases and V 7 bases, and 7 bases lay outside the gene matches. This CDR3 reads CSGLTGGSNEQFF. DNA for the CDR3: TGCAGCGGACTGACAGGGGGCTCGAATGAGCAGTTCTTC.